A single sample is the source of the 3 T cell receptor beta chains below, sequenced in a study of neurological immune-mediated disorders. TCRdb passed the 5' RACE reads through MiXCR, listing each CDR3 protein once. The sample lists under 75,000 distinct CDR3 sequences, roughly 3.5% seen once, with 6% to 8.5% in the top ten. Material for sequencing was PBMCs. The receptor set was obtained from an older woman with multiple sclerosis.

This clonotype has at least ten counts. V and J are TRBV4-1 and TRBJ2-7; possible D gene TRBD1, 7 bases. The CDR3 loop spans 14 amino acids. CDR1 is MGHRA, CDR2 YSYEKL, per germline. Trimming cost V 5 bases and J 2 bases, with 13 bases left between them. CDR3 in DNA: TGCGCCAGCAGCAGACCAGGGGGGACCTACGAGCAGTACTTC. It yields the protein CASSRPGGTYEQYF.

This clonotype occurred many times. This chain joins TRBV5-1 and TRBJ2-1; D may be TRBD2 (5 bases). The germline V gene has CDR1 SGHRS and CDR2 YFSETQ. The V and J ends lost 2 bases and 3 bases respectively, with 15 bases between them. The CDR3 is 16 residues long. The CDR3 region has the DNA TGCGCCAGCAGCTTAAGGGCTAGCTCTAGCTACAATGAGCAGTTCTTC. Translation gives CASSLRASSSYNEQFF.

There are many counts of this clonotype. The chain is built from TRBV12-3 or TRBV12-4 and TRBJ1-1; D is possibly TRBD1 (6 bases). The CDR3 has 12 amino acids. V was shortened by 4 bases and J by 8 bases, with 11 bases between the two germline ends. This CDR3 reads CASSSRGGEAFF. CDR3 DNA: TGTGCCAGCAGTTCCCGGGGGGGCGAAGCTTTCTTT.